This T cell receptor beta chain came from a study of T cell responses to AZD1222 COVID-19 vaccine (dated by TCRdb to about 2021). Looking at the study overall: AZD1222 recipients with second doses at about 4 weeks or about 12 weeks were pooled, because spike-specific TCR depth and breadth did not differ between schedules. A total of under 250 trial participants underwent TCR sequencing, of whom some 200 had received two doses of AZD1222 and about 25 had received two doses of the MenACWY control vaccine. Enrollment into the trials was organized by age into subgroups of 18-55, 56-69 and 70-plus years, and those subgroups contained about 160, 30 and 59 TCR-sequenced participants, respectively. General study outcomes and caveats: After two AZD1222 doses, both the breadth and the depth of spike-specific TCRs were significantly higher than at day 0 and than in MenACWY recipients. CD4 TCRs associated with the vaccine covered the entire spike protein, and the dominant responses were in regions 160-218 and 743-854. Participants were mostly white British, with more females than males. The authors suggested clonal diversity may have been underestimated. Conclusions about previously exposed vaccinees are limited, since just six or seven AZD1222 recipients were seropositive for SARS-CoV-2 at baseline. No day 14 peak-response samples were available, so repertoires were characterized only after the peak T cell response. The 56-69-year group was small, and its depth increase did not reach significance, likely because of low power. Epitopes outside the regions mutated in the B.1.351 and B.1.1.7 variants were reportedly recognized by nearly half of the unique spike-specific TCRs.

The CDR3 regions of human TCRbeta chains were subjected to immunosequencing. The source study handled its data this way. TCRs in the repertoires were matched against a reference library of SARS-CoV-2-specific TCRs that had been generated with the MIRA antigen-specificity platform. Breadth was defined as the fraction of unique TCRs that were SARS-CoV-2-associated, and depth was defined as the fraction of total T cells that were SARS-CoV-2-associated. Using the MIRA data, each spike-specific TCR was assigned both to the spike region to which the TCR was reactive and to a CD4 or CD8 class. Log10-transformed breadth and depth values were compared by one-way ANOVA with Sidak's multiple comparisons tests. TCRdb retrieved this table from immuneACCESS and kept in-frame rearrangements only. Not all clones are present; in checked studies, unresolved V genes account for under half, and no reason is known for the remainder. V, J and clone size derive from that table, while D and trimming were established from the DNA sequence. The sample yields approximately 150,000 clones; 80% to 95% were counted once. About 2.5% of the sample goes to the ten largest clones.

Trimming accounts for 5 bases at V and 4 bases at J, while the number of junction bases matched to no gene is 5. The CDR3 holds 13 amino acids from the cysteine to the phenylalanine. The sequence is cut down to CDR3 DNA, 39 bases in frame from base 1. According to the study, the label for this sample's time point signals: baseline before first vaccination. The vaccinee samples were drawn from two UK trials, COV001 and COV002, one of which was a single-blind randomized controlled phase 2/3 trial testing AZD1222 (ChAdOx1 nCoV-19) in healthy adults. For TCRbeta chain sequencing, PBMC samples were collected from trial participants at day 0 and at day 28 after the second dose. Details on this clone: The target of this receptor is not known. There are no base qualities to consult, and no much larger clone falls within one base.

This TCR came from an adult in good health. The starting material was peripheral blood, obtained on day 0 of AZD1222 vaccination. The chain joins TRBV12-3 or TRBV12-4 to TRBJ2-7; 7 central bases correspond to TRBD1. The sequenced DNA is TGTGCCAGCAGTGGACAGGATAGGTACGAGCAGTACTTC. Translated, this gives CASSGQDRYEQYF.